The rows below give T cell receptor beta chains drawn from one sample of a study of identical twins. In TCRdb, the 5' RACE reads were re-called with MiXCR into one record per CDR3 protein. Counted here are a few hundred thousand distinct CDR3 sequences, roughly 20% occurring once; the ten biggest clones make up about 12%. The sequencing sample was made of naive T cells sorted from blood. These receptors were taken from a man in his fifties or sixties in good health. Each CDR3 is given with its conserved first and last residue. The D gene is left open where the match is weak. For some rows the clone size is stated as once, few or many, or as a class when expanded; others skip it.

J gene: TRBJ2-6; V gene: TRBV20-1; clone size: many; D gene: TRBD1; CDR3 DNA: TGCAGTGCTATAGTGGACAGGGGGACCTCTGGGGCCAACGTCCTGACTTTC; CDR3 protein: CSAIVDRGTSGANVLTF
J gene: TRBJ1-5; V gene: TRBV4-3; clone size: -; D gene: TRBD1; CDR3 DNA: TGCGCCAGCAGCCAAGACAGGGGGCGTTATCAGCCCCAGCATTTT; CDR3 protein: CASSQDRGRYQPQHF
J gene: TRBJ1-1; V gene: TRBV7-9; clone size: many; D gene: TRBD1; CDR3 DNA: TGTGCCAGCCAGACAGGGGAGAACACTGAAGCTTTCTTT; CDR3 protein: CASQTGENTEAFF
J gene: TRBJ2-7; V gene: TRBV10-3; clone size: -; D gene: -; CDR3 DNA: TGTGCCATCAGTGAATCGGGGCCGAGACGGAACGAGCAGTACTTC; CDR3 protein: CAISESGPRRNEQYF
J gene: TRBJ2-7; V gene: TRBV27; clone size: -; D gene: -; CDR3 DNA: TGTGCCAGCAGTTTATCGCGATCCCTTGCGGTCTCGAACGAGCAGTACTTC; CDR3 protein: CASSLSRSLAVSNEQYF
J gene: TRBJ1-2; V gene: TRBV6-5; clone size: -; D gene: -; CDR3 DNA: TGTGCCAGTCGACAGGACTATGGCTACACCTTC; CDR3 protein: CASRQDYGYTF
J gene: TRBJ2-7; V gene: TRBV3-1; clone size: -; D gene: -; CDR3 DNA: TGTGCCAGCAGTACCGACAGGTCCTACGAGCAGTACTTC; CDR3 protein: CASSTDRSYEQYF
J gene: TRBJ2-4; V gene: TRBV6-2/TRBV6-3; clone size: -; D gene: -; CDR3 DNA: TGTGCCAGCAGTTGGACGAGGGAGAGGGGACGCTTGTTTGACAAAAACATTCAGTACTTC; CDR3 protein: CASSWTRERGRLFDKNIQYF
J gene: TRBJ2-2; V gene: TRBV10-2; clone size: few; D gene: -; CDR3 DNA: TGCGCCACATCTGGGGTTGCTCCCAGGTTGAACACCGGGGAGCTGTTTTTT; CDR3 protein: CATSGVAPRLNTGELFF
J gene: TRBJ2-7; V gene: TRBV20-1; clone size: many; D gene: -; CDR3 DNA: TGCAGTGCTAGACTACAAGGGGAGGCCTACTTCTACGAGCAGTACTTC; CDR3 protein: CSARLQGEAYFYEQYF
J gene: TRBJ2-7; V gene: TRBV30; clone size: -; D gene: -; CDR3 DNA: TGTGCCTCAGGGGGGATTTGGTACGAGCAGTACTTC; CDR3 protein: CASGGIWYEQYF
J gene: TRBJ2-7; V gene: TRBV5-1; clone size: -; D gene: -; CDR3 DNA: TGCGCCAGCAGCTTGGGAGGTTGGGACTCTGGAGACTACGCGCAGTACTTC; CDR3 protein: CASSLGGWDSGDYAQYF
J gene: TRBJ2-2; V gene: TRBV27; clone size: many; D gene: -; CDR3 DNA: TGTGCCAGCAGTCCGGGACGAATCACCGGGGAGCTGTTTTTT; CDR3 protein: CASSPGRITGELFF
J gene: TRBJ2-7; V gene: TRBV12-3/TRBV12-4; clone size: many; D gene: TRBD1; CDR3 DNA: TGTGCCAGCAGTTTAAGTCGGACAGGGGCAGGCTACGAGCAGTACTTC; CDR3 protein: CASSLSRTGAGYEQYF
J gene: TRBJ1-1; V gene: TRBV6-1; clone size: many; D gene: -; CDR3 DNA: TGTGCCAGCAGCTCAAGTGGGTACAGTCGGGACACTGAAGCTTTCTTT; CDR3 protein: CASSSSGYSRDTEAFF
J gene: TRBJ2-1; V gene: TRBV4-3; clone size: many; D gene: TRBD2; CDR3 DNA: TGCGCCAGCAGCCATCTTAGCGGGGGGTACAATGAGCAGTTCTTC; CDR3 protein: CASSHLSGGYNEQFF
J gene: TRBJ2-3; V gene: TRBV4-3; clone size: few; D gene: -; CDR3 DNA: TGCGCCAGCAGCCAAGAGGCAGGGAGTTATTTAACAGATACGCAGTATTTT; CDR3 protein: CASSQEAGSYLTDTQYF
J gene: TRBJ2-5; V gene: TRBV20-1; clone size: -; D gene: -; CDR3 DNA: TGCAGTGCTAGTCGGGACGGGAGTCGGGAGACCCAGTACTTC; CDR3 protein: CSASRDGSRETQYF
J gene: TRBJ2-5; V gene: TRBV29-1; clone size: many; D gene: -; CDR3 DNA: TGCAGCGTAGCCCTGGGGGTACAAGAGACCCAGTACTTC; CDR3 protein: CSVALGVQETQYF
J gene: TRBJ1-4; V gene: TRBV21-1; clone size: -; D gene: -; CDR3 DNA: TGTGCCAGCAGCAAAGTCGAGAAAAAGAATGAAAAACTGTTTTTT; CDR3 protein: CASSKVEKKNEKLFF
J gene: TRBJ2-7; V gene: TRBV5-5; clone size: many; D gene: -; CDR3 DNA: TGTGCCAGCAGCTACGAAAGAGGGTACGAGCAGTACTTC; CDR3 protein: CASSYERGYEQYF
J gene: TRBJ2-1; V gene: TRBV27; clone size: -; D gene: TRBD1; CDR3 DNA: TGTGCCAGCAGTTTCTTGGGACAGTACAATGAGCAGTTCTTC; CDR3 protein: CASSFLGQYNEQFF
J gene: TRBJ2-7; V gene: TRBV4-2; clone size: many; D gene: -; CDR3 DNA: TGTGCCAGCAGCCAAGGGGGGGCGGGGGCCTACGAGCAGTACTTC; CDR3 protein: CASSQGGAGAYEQYF
J gene: TRBJ2-4; V gene: TRBV18; clone size: many; D gene: -; CDR3 DNA: TGTGCCAGCTCACCCCAGGGGCACAAAAACATTCAGTACTTC; CDR3 protein: CASSPQGHKNIQYF
J gene: TRBJ2-7; V gene: TRBV6-1; clone size: once; D gene: TRBD2; CDR3 DNA: TGTGCCAGCCATGGACTAGCAGGACTCTACGAGCAGTACTTC; CDR3 protein: CASHGLAGLYEQYF
J gene: TRBJ2-2; V gene: TRBV4-3; clone size: -; D gene: -; CDR3 DNA: TGCGCCAGCAGCCAAGACTTGGGGGTCGACGGGGAGCTGTTTTTT; CDR3 protein: CASSQDLGVDGELFF
J gene: TRBJ2-3; V gene: TRBV6-1; clone size: -; D gene: TRBD2; CDR3 DNA: TGTGCCAGCAGCCCACGGCCAGCGGGAAGCACAGATACGCAGTATTTT; CDR3 protein: CASSPRPAGSTDTQYF
J gene: TRBJ2-7; V gene: TRBV19; clone size: -; D gene: -; CDR3 DNA: TGTGCCAGTAGTATGCCCACCTCCTACGAGCAGTACTTC; CDR3 protein: CASSMPTSYEQYF
J gene: TRBJ2-3; V gene: TRBV12-3/TRBV12-4; clone size: -; D gene: TRBD1; CDR3 DNA: TGTGCCAGCAGCCGCCCCGGGACAGATTCCACAGATACGCAGTATTTT; CDR3 protein: CASSRPGTDSTDTQYF
J gene: TRBJ2-1; V gene: TRBV24-1; clone size: -; D gene: -; CDR3 DNA: TGTGCCACCAGTGATCTTTGGGCCAATGAGCAGTTCTTC; CDR3 protein: CATSDLWANEQFF
J gene: TRBJ1-6; V gene: TRBV27; clone size: many; D gene: -; CDR3 DNA: TGTGCCAGCAGCAGACAGTTAGGTTCACCCCTCCACTTT; CDR3 protein: CASSRQLGSPLHF
J gene: TRBJ1-1; V gene: TRBV12-3/TRBV12-4; clone size: few; D gene: -; CDR3 DNA: TGTGCCAGCAGTTCTGGACAATTCATGAACACTGAAGCTTTCTTT; CDR3 protein: CASSSGQFMNTEAFF
J gene: TRBJ1-5; V gene: TRBV6-1; clone size: -; D gene: -; CDR3 DNA: TGTGCCAGCAGTGATCAAGGAGGGGCCAATCAGCCCCAGCATTTT; CDR3 protein: CASSDQGGANQPQHF
J gene: TRBJ2-6; V gene: TRBV29-1; clone size: -; D gene: TRBD1; CDR3 DNA: TGCAGCGTGCCAACGGTCACCGGGACAGCGAGCTCTGGGGCCAACGTCCTGACTTTC; CDR3 protein: CSVPTVTGTASSGANVLTF
J gene: TRBJ2-4; V gene: TRBV11-2; clone size: -; D gene: TRBD1; CDR3 DNA: TGTGCCAGCAGCCAAATAGACAGGGGGCTTGCCAAAAACATTCAGTACTTC; CDR3 protein: CASSQIDRGLAKNIQYF
J gene: TRBJ1-1; V gene: TRBV4-3; clone size: many; D gene: -; CDR3 DNA: TGCGCCAGCAGCCGAGCGGACGGGAACACTGAAGCTTTCTTT; CDR3 protein: CASSRADGNTEAFF
J gene: TRBJ2-1; V gene: TRBV6-2/TRBV6-3; clone size: -; D gene: -; CDR3 DNA: TGTGCCAGCACTCCATCGGGGCTAGGGAGTAATGAGCAGTTCTTC; CDR3 protein: CASTPSGLGSNEQFF
J gene: TRBJ2-7; V gene: TRBV7-2; clone size: many; D gene: -; CDR3 DNA: TGTGCCAGCAGCTTAGAAGTATCCTACGAGCAGTACTTC; CDR3 protein: CASSLEVSYEQYF
J gene: TRBJ2-3; V gene: TRBV29-1; clone size: few; D gene: -; CDR3 DNA: TGCAGCGTTGATTGGATCACAGATACGCAGTATTTT; CDR3 protein: CSVDWITDTQYF
J gene: TRBJ2-7; V gene: TRBV6-2/TRBV6-3; clone size: few; D gene: -; CDR3 DNA: TGTGCCAGCAGTCCCTCCCCGACAGGACACTACGAGCAGTACTTC; CDR3 protein: CASSPSPTGHYEQYF
J gene: TRBJ2-3; V gene: TRBV5-1; clone size: -; D gene: -; CDR3 DNA: TGCGCCAGCAGCTTGGACTCAGATACGCAGTATTTT; CDR3 protein: CASSLDSDTQYF
J gene: TRBJ2-7; V gene: TRBV20-1; clone size: -; D gene: TRBD1; CDR3 DNA: TGCAGTGCTAGGCAGGACAGGGGCATCTACGAGCAGTACTTC; CDR3 protein: CSARQDRGIYEQYF
J gene: TRBJ2-5; V gene: TRBV5-1; clone size: few; D gene: TRBD1; CDR3 DNA: TGCGCCAGCAGAGGGGACAGGAATGATCAGACCCAGTACTTC; CDR3 protein: CASRGDRNDQTQYF
J gene: TRBJ2-2; V gene: TRBV7-3; clone size: -; D gene: TRBD2; CDR3 DNA: TGTGCCAGCAGCTTAACGCTCGCGGGAGGTGTCACCGGGGAGCTGTTTTTT; CDR3 protein: CASSLTLAGGVTGELFF
J gene: TRBJ2-7; V gene: TRBV10-3; clone size: -; D gene: -; CDR3 DNA: TGTGCCATCAGTGAAGGCTCCTACGAGCAGTACTTC; CDR3 protein: CAISEGSYEQYF
J gene: TRBJ1-6; V gene: TRBV27; clone size: -; D gene: -; CDR3 DNA: TGTGCCAGCACGAGAGTCCCCTATAATTCACCCCTCCACTTT; CDR3 protein: CASTRVPYNSPLHF
J gene: TRBJ2-7; V gene: TRBV20-1; clone size: few; D gene: TRBD2; CDR3 DNA: TGCAGTGCTAGCGGGGGGGCCTCCCACGAGCAGTACTTC; CDR3 protein: CSASGGASHEQYF
J gene: TRBJ2-3; V gene: TRBV5-4; clone size: many; D gene: -; CDR3 DNA: TGTGCCAGCAGGGGGGGCAACACAGATACGCAGTATTTT; CDR3 protein: CASRGGNTDTQYF
J gene: TRBJ2-2; V gene: TRBV5-1; clone size: -; D gene: -; CDR3 DNA: TGCGCCAGCCGGACGGGGGCGCCCACCGGGGAGCTGTTTTTT; CDR3 protein: CASRTGAPTGELFF
J gene: TRBJ2-2; V gene: TRBV9; clone size: few; D gene: -; CDR3 DNA: TGTGCCAGCAGCGTCCTCTCCGGGACGATCGGGGAGCTGTTTTTT; CDR3 protein: CASSVLSGTIGELFF
J gene: TRBJ2-7; V gene: TRBV7-9; clone size: -; D gene: -; CDR3 DNA: TGTGCCAGCCTTCAGGGAGGCGAGCAGTACTTC; CDR3 protein: CASLQGGEQYF
J gene: TRBJ2-7; V gene: TRBV15; clone size: many; D gene: -; CDR3 DNA: TGTGCCACCAGCAGAGATCTGGGCTACGAGCAGTACTTC; CDR3 protein: CATSRDLGYEQYF
J gene: TRBJ2-7; V gene: TRBV24-1; clone size: -; D gene: -; CDR3 DNA: TGTGCCACCAGTGCAGGGGGGGCCTACGAGCAGTACTTC; CDR3 protein: CATSAGGAYEQYF